This TCR beta chain was sequenced for a study of blood T cell repertoires in COVID-19. Cohort allocation depended upon clinical history that participants reported. Profiled with immunoSEQ multiplex PCR; TCRdb holds only in-frame clones, not every one. The data show roughly 250,000 clones, about 87% seen once. This CDR3 has 12 amino acids. The receptor's source is a woman aged 45-59 years who had recovered from COVID-19. Source material: PBMCs or T cells enriched from blood (not recorded which). The gene calls are TRBV12-2 and TRBJ2-5; the table assigns TRBD1, which was not confirmed against the DNA. TRBV12-2 is designated a pseudogene. The CDR3 spells CAKRPLRETQYF. The CDR3 bases are TGTGCAAAAAGACCCCTCAGGGAGACCCAGTACTTC.